A selection of T cell receptor beta chains follows, all from one sample in a study of cytomegalovirus exposure and HLA in healthy donors. Measured with immunoSEQ multiplex PCR; TCRdb has only the in-frame clones, and not every one. The data hold 150,000 to 200,000 clones, with about four fifths observed a single time. The source material was PBMCs. These receptors all stem from a man younger than 35 in good health and CMV-seropositive. CDR3s include the opening cysteine and the closing phenylalanine or tryptophan. The order of the fields is J gene, D gene, V gene, clone size, CDR3 protein, CDR3 DNA. The D gene is left open where the match is weak. Some rows have no size entry. The others give once, few or many, or a class for an expanded clone.

j_gene: TRBJ2-7; d_gene: NA; v_gene: TRBV27; abundance: once; CDR3aa: CASSPGSSYEQYF; CDR3nt: TGTGCCAGCAGTCCCGGGAGCTCCTACGAGCAGTACTTC
j_gene: TRBJ2-1; d_gene: TRBD2; v_gene: TRBV5-6; abundance: NA; CDR3aa: CASRPPGLAGYNEQFF; CDR3nt: TGTGCCAGCAGACCACCGGGACTAGCGGGGTACAATGAGCAGTTCTTC
j_gene: TRBJ2-1; d_gene: NA; v_gene: TRBV7-3; abundance: NA; CDR3aa: CASSLFGPYNEQFF; CDR3nt: TGTGCCAGCAGCTTGTTCGGTCCCTACAATGAGCAGTTCTTC
j_gene: TRBJ2-7; d_gene: TRBD2; v_gene: TRBV5-1; abundance: NA; CDR3aa: CASSGIAGSTYEQYF; CDR3nt: TGCGCCAGCAGTGGGATAGCGGGATCCACCTACGAGCAGTACTTC
j_gene: TRBJ1-1; d_gene: NA; v_gene: TRBV23-1; abundance: NA; CDR3aa: CASSQREAPGAEAFF; CDR3nt: TGCGCCAGCAGTCAACGGGAGGCTCCTGGGGCTGAAGCTTTCTTT
j_gene: TRBJ2-2; d_gene: TRBD1; v_gene: TRBV6-6; abundance: few; CDR3aa: CASRSPGQDTGELFF; CDR3nt: TGTGCCAGCAGGTCGCCGGGACAGGACACCGGGGAGCTGTTTTTT
j_gene: TRBJ2-1; d_gene: TRBD2; v_gene: TRBV6-1; abundance: NA; CDR3aa: CASRAWTSLNEQFF; CDR3nt: TGTGCCAGCAGAGCCTGGACTAGCCTCAATGAGCAGTTCTTC
j_gene: TRBJ2-1; d_gene: TRBD2; v_gene: TRBV7-9; abundance: NA; CDR3aa: CASSRTVAGAYNEQFF; CDR3nt: TGTGCCAGCAGCCGGACGGTAGCGGGGGCCTACAATGAGCAGTTCTTC
j_gene: TRBJ2-1; d_gene: TRBD2; v_gene: TRBV2; abundance: NA; CDR3aa: CASRAGLGSYNEQFF; CDR3nt: TGTGCCAGCAGGGCCGGACTAGGCTCCTACAATGAGCAGTTCTTC
j_gene: TRBJ2-1; d_gene: TRBD2; v_gene: TRBV5-6; abundance: NA; CDR3aa: CASSLRGRANEQFF; CDR3nt: TGTGCCAGCAGCTTGCGTGGGAGGGCCAATGAGCAGTTCTTC
j_gene: TRBJ1-5; d_gene: NA; v_gene: TRBV7-2; abundance: few; CDR3aa: CASSLRARSIAEPQHF; CDR3nt: TGTGCCAGCAGCTTACGCGCACGTAGTATAGCGGAGCCCCAGCATTTT
j_gene: TRBJ2-1; d_gene: NA; v_gene: TRBV9; abundance: NA; CDR3aa: CASSVPPRSEQFF; CDR3nt: TGTGCCAGCAGCGTACCCCCCCGGAGTGAGCAGTTCTTC
j_gene: TRBJ2-3; d_gene: NA; v_gene: TRBV9; abundance: NA; CDR3aa: CASSVVGAGTDTQYF; CDR3nt: TGTGCCAGCAGCGTGGTAGGGGCCGGGACAGATACGCAGTATTTT
j_gene: TRBJ2-6; d_gene: NA; v_gene: TRBV7-9; abundance: NA; CDR3aa: CASSPAGANVLTF; CDR3nt: TGTGCCAGCAGCCCCGCTGGGGCCAACGTCCTGACTTTC
j_gene: TRBJ1-1; d_gene: NA; v_gene: TRBV6-4; abundance: NA; CDR3aa: CASSLNGGEAFF; CDR3nt: TGTGCCAGCAGTCTTAACGGTGGTGAGGCTTTCTTT
j_gene: TRBJ2-7; d_gene: NA; v_gene: TRBV25-1; abundance: NA; CDR3aa: CASEQGQVSYEQYF; CDR3nt: TGTGCCAGTGAGCAGGGGCAGGTCTCCTACGAGCAGTACTTC
j_gene: TRBJ2-1; d_gene: TRBD2; v_gene: TRBV7-2; abundance: NA; CDR3aa: CASSPGTSGRANNEQFF; CDR3nt: TGTGCCAGCAGCCCGGGGACTAGCGGGAGGGCCAACAATGAGCAGTTCTTC
j_gene: TRBJ2-7; d_gene: NA; v_gene: TRBV29-1; abundance: NA; CDR3aa: CSVVGRANNNEQYF; CDR3nt: TGCAGCGTTGTCGGCAGGGCTAATAATAACGAGCAGTACTTC
j_gene: TRBJ2-7; d_gene: NA; v_gene: TRBV10-3; abundance: NA; CDR3aa: CAISVGVGEQYF; CDR3nt: TGTGCCATCAGTGTAGGGGTCGGCGAGCAGTACTTC
j_gene: TRBJ2-7; d_gene: NA; v_gene: TRBV4-1; abundance: NA; CDR3aa: CASSLSGVRGYEQYF; CDR3nt: TGCGCCAGCAGCCTGTCAGGGGTTAGGGGGTACGAGCAGTACTTC
j_gene: TRBJ2-1; d_gene: TRBD2; v_gene: TRBV28; abundance: NA; CDR3aa: CASSPGGRSYNEQFF; CDR3nt: TGTGCCAGCAGCCCCGGCGGGAGATCCTACAATGAGCAGTTCTTC
j_gene: TRBJ1-5; d_gene: TRBD1; v_gene: TRBV28; abundance: NA; CDR3aa: CASSLFHVRQGDRGNQPQHF; CDR3nt: TGTGCCAGCAGTTTATTTCATGTCCGACAGGGGGACCGGGGCAATCAGCCCCAGCATTTT
j_gene: TRBJ2-7; d_gene: NA; v_gene: TRBV6-1; abundance: NA; CDR3aa: CATARTDSAYEQYF; CDR3nt: TGTGCCACTGCTCGGACAGATTCCGCCTACGAGCAGTACTTC
j_gene: TRBJ2-7; d_gene: NA; v_gene: TRBV25-1; abundance: NA; CDR3aa: CASSGRGTDSYEQYF; CDR3nt: TGTGCCAGCAGTGGCCGCGGGACAGACTCCTACGAGCAGTACTTC
j_gene: TRBJ2-7; d_gene: TRBD2; v_gene: TRBV11-3; abundance: once; CDR3aa: CASSLGLAPPYEQYF; CDR3nt: TGTGCCAGCAGCTTAGGACTAGCTCCTCCCTACGAGCAGTACTTC
j_gene: TRBJ1-1; d_gene: TRBD1; v_gene: TRBV5-5; abundance: NA; CDR3aa: CASSGTGGEGWAEAFF; CDR3nt: TGTGCCAGCAGCGGGACAGGGGGCGAAGGCTGGGCTGAAGCTTTCTTT
j_gene: TRBJ1-2; d_gene: NA; v_gene: TRBV6-1; abundance: NA; CDR3aa: CASRSPPGYGYTF; CDR3nt: TGTGCCAGCCGTTCGCCCCCCGGCTATGGCTACACCTTC